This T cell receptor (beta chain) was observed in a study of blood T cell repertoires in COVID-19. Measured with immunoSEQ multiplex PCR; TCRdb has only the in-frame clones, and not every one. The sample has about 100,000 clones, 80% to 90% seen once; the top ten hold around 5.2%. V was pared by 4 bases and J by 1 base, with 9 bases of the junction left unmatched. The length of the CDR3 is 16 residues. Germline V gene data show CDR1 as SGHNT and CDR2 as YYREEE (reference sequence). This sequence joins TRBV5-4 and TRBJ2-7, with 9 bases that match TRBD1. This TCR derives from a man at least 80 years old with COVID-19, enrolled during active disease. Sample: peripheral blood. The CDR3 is CASSREGTGRSYEQYF. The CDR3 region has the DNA TGTGCCAGCAGCCGAGAAGGGACAGGGAGATCCTACGAGCAGTACTTC.